Listed below are T cell receptor beta chains from one sample, sequenced in a study of blood T cell repertoires in COVID-19. Method: immunoSEQ multiplex PCR; TCRdb's copy keeps in-frame clones and lacks some. The profile shows around 250,000 clones, 80% to 85% of them singletons. Material: PBMCs or T cells enriched from blood (not recorded which). All receptors derive from a man aged 50-60 years who had recovered from COVID-19. Each CDR3 is given with its conserved first and last residue. The D gene is left open where the match is weak. The listing skips clone size in some rows; elsewhere it reads once, few, many or a size class.

D,V,J,size,DNA,CDR3
NA,TRBV5-1,TRBJ1-1,NA,TGCGCCAGCAGCCCGGAAGGACAGAAGAACACTGAAGCTTTCTTT,CASSPEGQKNTEAFF
TRBD2,TRBV5-1,TRBJ2-1,NA,TGCGCCAGCAGCTTGGGCGGGGGTCCCTACAATGAGCAGTTCTTC,CASSLGGGPYNEQFF
NA,TRBV5-1,TRBJ1-5,NA,TGCGCCAGCAGCTTGGAAGGGGGTTTCAATCAGCCCCAGCATTTT,CASSLEGGFNQPQHF
NA,TRBV9,TRBJ2-5,few,TGTGCCAGCAGCGATGGAGCGAAATACCAAGAGACCCAGTACTTC,CASSDGAKYQETQYF
NA,TRBV9,TRBJ2-2,NA,TGTGCCAGCAGCGTAGCTACGGGGGCGAACACCGGGGAGCTGTTTTTT,CASSVATGANTGELFF
NA,TRBV11-2,TRBJ2-5,NA,TGTGCCAGCAGCGTCTCGGGGGAGACCCAGTACTTC,CASSVSGETQYF
NA,TRBV9,TRBJ2-7,NA,TGTGCCAGCAGCCGGGCTGGAACTAGCCGAAGCTACGAGCAGTACTTC,CASSRAGTSRSYEQYF
NA,TRBV10-3,TRBJ2-7,NA,TGTGCCATCAGTGAGTCGGACGGGGGTGGCGAGCAGTACTTC,CAISESDGGGEQYF
TRBD1,TRBV7-9,TRBJ2-7,NA,TGTGCCAGCAGCTTAGGGACAGGGAACCACGAGCAGTACTTC,CASSLGTGNHEQYF
NA,TRBV6-5,TRBJ1-1,NA,TGTGCCAGCCCCATGAACACTGAAGCTTTCTTT,CASPMNTEAFF
NA,TRBV7-8,TRBJ1-1,NA,TGTGCCAGCAGCTTAACTAGGTTCGAAGCTTTCTTT,CASSLTRFEAFF
NA,TRBV18,TRBJ2-5,NA,TGTGCCAGCTCACCAAGCCAGGGTAGGGAGACCCAGTACTTC,CASSPSQGRETQYF
TRBD1,TRBV25-1,TRBJ1-3,once,TGTGCCAGCAGGCCACCATCGACAGGGGCTGGAAACACCATATATTTT,CASRPPSTGAGNTIYF
TRBD1,TRBV7-9,TRBJ1-5,NA,TGTGCCAGCAGCTTAGCCGCAGGGGGCAGGGGGCAGCCCCAGCATTTT,CASSLAAGGRGQPQHF
TRBD1,TRBV18,TRBJ1-3,NA,TGTGCCAGCTCACCAGCCCCTTCGAGGGGGCGCGCTGGAAACACCATATATTTT,CASSPAPSRGRAGNTIYF
NA,TRBV29-1,TRBJ2-5,once,TGCAGCGTTGGGGCTGGGTCAGGCCAAGAGACCCAGTACTTC,CSVGAGSGQETQYF
NA,TRBV5-4,TRBJ2-7,once,TGTGCCAGCAGCTTGGCGGGTCACGGCTACGAGCAGTACTTC,CASSLAGHGYEQYF
NA,TRBV2,TRBJ2-7,NA,TGTGCCAGTACCTCGGGCCCGGGGTACGAGCAGTACTTC,CASTSGPGYEQYF
NA,TRBV4-2,TRBJ1-4,few,TGTGCCAGCAGCCTCGTCGGGGGAGCAACTAATGAAAAACTGTTTTTT,CASSLVGGATNEKLFF
TRBD2,TRBV9,TRBJ2-1,NA,TGTGCCAGCAGCGTAGTGGGGAGCGGGACCTACAATGAGCAGTTCTTC,CASSVVGSGTYNEQFF